This T cell receptor (beta chain) was observed in a study of beta chain features in type 1 diabetes. The study reverse transcribed the entire isolated RNA, so it sequenced expressed TCRB transcripts. This table comes from immunoSEQ multiplex PCR, and its TCRdb copy is limited to in-frame clones, with some not included. The sample lists about 110,000 clones, approximately 39% seen once, with about 0.07% in the top ten. From germline, CDR1 is SQVTM and CDR2 ANQGSEA. This CDR3 contains 13 residues. V lost 4 bases and J 2 bases, leaving 9 bases between the germline ends. Sequencing was carried out using stem cell memory CD4+ T cells from blood. This receptor was identified in a woman aged 18-30 years in good health. The chain is built from TRBV29-1 and TRBJ1-5; D is unresolved. As DNA, the CDR3 is TGCAGCGTTGGACTAGGTCGCAATCAGCCCCAGCATTTT. Its translation: CSVGLGRNQPQHF.